Described below is a single T cell receptor beta chain sequence and its context. Its antigen is unidentified. CDR1 SGHDT and CDR2 YYEEEE come from the germline V gene. There are 15 residues in the CDR3. V trimming: 4 bases; J trimming: 4 bases; junction bases outside the gene matches: 6. The record originates from a study of TIL therapy for anti-PD-1-resistant metastatic lung cancer. Study details: Median tumor PD-L1 proportion score was 5% to 7%.

Findings and limits, study-wide: Treatment-naive, never-smoker and oncogene-addicted patients were overrepresented in this highly selected cohort.

Described time point: pre-treatment sample, taken before nivolumab and TIL therapy. Tumor tissue came from excised metastases, mostly pleural nodules or supraclavicular lymph nodes. Progressing patients received lymphodepletion, expanded TIL infusion and IL-2. The immunoSEQ assay was v3. Survey-level samples got 1.5 million to 2.5 million read pairs; deep-level samples got 5-6 million. Clones were read by immunoSEQ multiplex PCR, and TCRdb kept only the in-frame ones, dropping some. Of some 14,000 clones listed, 66% are singletons. This TCR was sampled from a woman between 25 and 80 years old with non-small cell lung cancer. The starting material was tumor tissue, obtained at baseline. This chain uses TRBV5-6 with TRBJ1-1, with 11 bases that match TRBD1. The CDR3 sequence is CASSPDGTGGTEAFF. CDR3 DNA: TGTGCCAGCAGCCCGGACGGGACAGGGGGCACTGAAGCTTTCTTT.